These 28 T cell receptor beta chains were sequenced from one sample in a study of CD8 T cells in Susac syndrome. RNA amounts of about 0.5 to 1 ug underwent reverse transcription with random hexamers. TCRdb reprocessed the immunoSEQ multiplex PCR reads via MiXCR and lists one record per CDR3 protein. The top ten hold around 0.093% of the sample, which has 240,000 or so distinct CDR3 sequences, 90% to 96% seen once. The sequenced sample consisted of CD4+ T cells from PBMCs. All receptors come from a human donor with Susac syndrome.

This clonotype is a singleton in its sample. This CDR3 reads CASSQWRGPYEQYF. CDR3 coding DNA: TGTGCCAGCAGCCAATGGCGCGGGCCCTACGAGCAGTACTTC. The chain joins TRBV3-1 to TRBJ2-7; D is perhaps TRBD2 (5 bases). This CDR3 has 14 residues. Trimming removed 2 bases at V and 2 bases at J, with 10 bases between. Germline CDR1 LGHDT, CDR2 YNNKEL (reference sequence).

The genes are TRBV24-1 and TRBJ2-1; 12 bases are a match to TRBD2. Germline V gene lookup returns CDR1 KGHDR and CDR2 SFDVKD. J gave up 8 bases and V 4 bases, and 8 bases lay outside the gene matches. The CDR3 has 16 amino acids. The CDR3 DNA sequence: TGTGCCACCAGTGAGATGTCTAGCGGGAGGGCCCATGAGCAGTTCTTC. It encodes CATSEMSSGRAHEQFF.

The J gene is TRBJ2-5, the V gene TRBV29-1; D is unclear. The CDR3 sequence is 12 residues long. Between the trimmed V and J ends, which lost 5 bases and 1 base, there was a span of 8 bases. Germline assignment: CDR1 SQVTM and CDR2 ANQGSEA. DNA of the CDR3: TGCAGCGTTATCGCGGTCCAAGAGACCCAGTACTTC. It codes for CSVIAVQETQYF.

The chain links TRBV4-1 to TRBJ2-1; TRBD2 matches at 8 bases. The CDR3 totals 16 residues. CDR1 is MGHRA and CDR2 is YSYEKL in the germline V gene. Unmatched junction bases numbered 8, after V lost 0 bases and J lost 7 bases. CDR3 coding DNA: TGCGCCAGCAGCCAAGATCAGGGCAGCGGGAGTAATGAGCAGTTCTTC. Its protein product is CASSQDQGSGSNEQFF.

V and J are TRBV9 and TRBJ2-5, with TRBD2 matching 8 bases. With V trimmed by 4 bases and J by 3 bases, 5 bases remained unmatched. CDR1 and CDR2 from the germline V gene are SGDLS and YYNGEE. The length of the CDR3 is 14 residues. The CDR3 protein is CASSPRGAEETQYF. For the CDR3, the DNA is TGTGCCAGCAGCCCGCGGGGGGCCGAAGAGACCCAGTACTTC.

The chain joins TRBV12-3 or TRBV12-4 to TRBJ2-1; 12 nucleotides align to TRBD2. CDR3 length: 15 residues. V lost 6 bases, J lost 8 bases, and 8 bases stayed unmatched. CDR3 bases: TGTGCCAGCAGCTTCCTAGCGGGAGGGCTCGATGAGCAGTTCTTC. It translates to CASSFLAGGLDEQFF.

This clonotype came up once. The rearrangement uses TRBV20-1 and TRBJ2-1, with 12 nucleotides matching TRBD2. Germline lookup yields CDR1 DFQATT and CDR2 SNEGSKA (reference sequence). The CDR3 sequence is 15 residues long. With V trimmed by 2 bases and J by 9 bases, 8 bases remained unmatched. DNA for the CDR3: TGCAGTGCTAGACTAGCGGGAGGGCCTAGTGGTGAGCAGTTCTTC. This codes for CSARLAGGPSGEQFF.

The chain uses TRBV9 and TRBJ2-7, with 8 bases identical to TRBD1. V lost 0 bases and J lost 3; bases outside the gene matches: 5. Per the germline V gene, CDR1 is SGDLS and CDR2 is YYNGEE. The CDR3 consists of 15 residues. The CDR3 DNA reads as TGTGCCAGCAGCGTAGAGGGGACAGGCCTCTACGAGCAGTACTTC. Protein product: CASSVEGTGLYEQYF. The whole variable domain, filled in from reference TRBV9 and TRBJ2-7, reads DSGVTQTPKHLITATGQRVTLRCSPRSGDLSVYWYQQSLDQGLQFLIQYYNGEERAKGNILERFSAQQFPDLHSELNLSSLELGDSALYFCASSVEGTGLYEQYFGPGTRLTVT.

The chain recombines TRBV6-1 with TRBJ2-5; D is perhaps TRBD2 (5 bases). Germline assignment: CDR1 MNHNS and CDR2 SASEGT. The CDR3 is 12 residues long. Trimming left V 8 bases short and J 2 bases short, with 9 bases between. The CDR3 DNA sequence: TGTGCCAGCGGGCGGGTTCAAGAGACCCAGTACTTC. The encoded protein is CASGRVQETQYF.

The rearrangement links TRBV5-1 to TRBJ1-2, with a tentative D call TRBD1 (6 bases). The V gene's germline CDR1 is SGHRS and CDR2 YFSETQ. V gave up 4 bases and J gave up 2 bases, with 18 bases separating them. This CDR3 is 16 amino acids long. CDR3 nucleotide sequence: TGCGCCAGCAGCCTGGAGGGCCAGGGGCTGAACTATGGCTACACCTTC. It translates to CASSLEGQGLNYGYTF.

In DNA form, the CDR3 reads TGCAGTGCTACGGGGGGGGGCACTGAAGCTTTCTTT. Protein sequence: CSATGGGTEAFF. The rearrangement uses TRBV20-1 and TRBJ1-1, with D possibly matching TRBD1 (5 bases). This CDR3 contains 12 residues. V was shortened by 4 bases and J by 4 bases, with 10 bases between the two germline ends. CDR1 and CDR2 (germline): DFQATT, SNEGSKA (reference sequence).

The rearrangement uses TRBV7-2 and TRBJ2-5; unclear D gene. The CDR3 spans 13 residues. CDR1 is SGHTA and CDR2 is FQGNSA in the germline V gene. Trimming shortened V by 5 bases and J by 4 bases, and 11 bases separated the two germline ends. For the CDR3, the DNA is TGTGCCAGCAGCGTTAGGTGGGGAGAGACCCAGTACTTC. It specifies CASSVRWGETQYF.

The chain carries TRBV27 and TRBJ1-5; 8 bases are a match to TRBD1. This CDR3 has 15 amino acids. The V segment lost 3 bases and the J segment 5 bases; nucleotides outside the gene matches: 6. Germline V gene data show CDR1 as MNHEY and CDR2 as SMNVEV (reference sequence). The CDR3 coding sequence is TGTGCCAGCAGTTTCCAGGGGGCCGGGGATCAGCCCCAGCATTTT. Amino acid sequence: CASSFQGAGDQPQHF.

The gene calls are TRBV7-3 and TRBJ2-1; D possibly corresponds to TRBD2 (6 bases). The CDR3 spans 13 residues. Between the trimmed V and J ends, which lost 4 bases and 3 bases, there was a span of 7 bases. From germline, CDR1 is SGHTA and CDR2 FQGTGA. CDR3 DNA: TGTGCCAGCAGCTCGGGAGACTACAATGAGCAGTTCTTC. Its translation is CASSSGDYNEQFF.

V gene TRBV3-1 combines with J gene TRBJ1-4; 7 nucleotides agree with TRBD1. V gave up 3 bases and J gave up 6 bases; unmatched junction bases: 7. The CDR3 extends over 15 amino acids. Germline values: CDR1 LGHDT, CDR2 YNNKEL (reference sequence). CDR3 loop: CASSHRWTGDEKLFF. In DNA form, the CDR3 reads TGTGCCAGCAGCCACCGATGGACAGGAGATGAAAAACTGTTTTTT.

The rearrangement joins TRBV29-1 to TRBJ2-6, with D possibly TRBD1 on 5 matching bases. Trimming shortened V by 2 bases and J by 1 base, and 18 bases separated the two germline ends. Germline values: CDR1 SQVTM, CDR2 ANQGSEA. The CDR3 covers 18 residues. This chain's CDR3 is CSVESPQGIKSGANVLTF. DNA for the CDR3: TGCAGCGTTGAATCCCCCCAGGGAATAAAGTCTGGGGCCAACGTCCTGACTTTC.

The chain recombines TRBV7-6 with TRBJ1-4; no reliable D call. This CDR3 has 12 residues. Trimming shortened V by 5 bases and J by 8 bases, and 9 bases separated the two germline ends. CDR1 is SGHVS, CDR2 FNYEAQ, per germline. Written as DNA, the CDR3 is TGTGCCAGCAGCCCGGCAAGGGAAAAACTGTTTTTT. This encodes CASSPAREKLFF. Full variable domain (remainder filled in from reference TRBV7-6 and TRBJ1-4): GAGVSQSPRYKVTKRGQDVALRCDPISGHVSLYWYRQALGQGPEFLTYFNYEAQQDKSGLPNDRFSAERPEGSISTLTIQRTEQRDSAMYRCASSPAREKLFFGSGTQLSVL.

This chain connects TRBV12-3 or TRBV12-4 to TRBJ2-7; the D gene is possibly TRBD2 (5 bases). The germline V and J ends were trimmed by 1 base and 3 bases, with 16 bases remaining between them. The CDR3 is 16 amino acids. This chain's CDR3 is CASSLGRTLLSYEQYF. The DNA of the CDR3 is TGTGCCAGCAGTTTAGGGAGGACCCTTTTGAGCTACGAGCAGTACTTC.

The J gene is TRBJ2-4, the V gene TRBV20-1; 8 nucleotides line up with TRBD2. The CDR3 spans 15 residues. Germline V gene data show CDR1 as DFQATT and CDR2 as SNEGSKA (reference sequence). Germline trimming cut 2 bases from V and 8 bases from J; bases unmatched to any gene: 11. The DNA of the CDR3 is TGCAGTGCTAGACAGACAATTGGCGGGAGGCACATTCAGTACTTC. Translation: CSARQTIGGRHIQYF.

This clonotype occurred once. The rearrangement joins TRBV30 to TRBJ2-2; possible D gene TRBD2, 6 bases. The CDR3 length is 14 residues. The V gene lost 3 bases and the J gene lost 6 bases, with 14 bases spanning the gap. Germline lookup yields CDR1 GTSNPN and CDR2 SVGIG (reference sequence). The CDR3 is CAWSLGGRAGELFF. For the CDR3, the DNA is TGTGCCTGGAGCCTGGGGGGAAGAGCCGGGGAGCTGTTTTTT.

CDR3 region: CSAPSGLRKFF. CDR3 sequence (DNA): TGCAGTGCCCCAAGTGGACTTAGAAAGTTCTTC. The gene calls are TRBV20-1 and TRBJ2-1; D may be TRBD2 (5 bases). Trimming took off 6 bases at V and 14 bases at J, with 17 bases between the two ends. Germline V gene data show CDR1 as DFQATT and CDR2 as SNEGSKA (reference sequence). CDR3 length equals 11 residues.

The genes are TRBV20-1 and TRBJ1-1; 7 bases line up with TRBD1. The CDR3 contains 14 residues. The germline V gene has CDR1 DFQATT and CDR2 SNEGSKA (reference sequence). V lost 0 bases, J lost 7 bases, and 8 bases stayed unmatched. Written as DNA, the CDR3 is TGCAGTGCTAGAGATGTGACAGGGCGGATTGAAGCTTTCTTT. Amino acid sequence: CSARDVTGRIEAFF.

The chain uses TRBV18 and TRBJ1-5; the D gene is possibly TRBD1 (6 bases). CDR1 is KGHSH and CDR2 is LQKENI in the germline V gene. Trimming left V 3 bases short and J 5 bases short, with 11 bases between. The CDR3 totals 14 residues. The CDR3 spells CASSPGGLDQPQHF. CDR3 in DNA: TGTGCCAGCTCACCGGGGGGCTTGGATCAGCCCCAGCATTTT.

The V call is TRBV15, the J call TRBJ1-1, with TRBD1 matching over 10 bases. The CDR3 is made up of 18 amino acids. The J segment lost 3 bases and the V segment lost 0 bases, leaving 10 bases of the junction unmatched. CDR1 is LNHNV, CDR2 YYDKDF, per germline (reference sequence). The CDR3 bases are TGTGCCACCAGCAGAGATCCCCGGGACAGGGGTCGTTACACTGAAGCTTTCTTT. It specifies CATSRDPRDRGRYTEAFF.

The sample holds one count of this clonotype. V is TRBV11-2 and J is TRBJ2-7, with D perhaps TRBD1 or TRBD2 (5 bases each). Trimming removed 5 bases at V and 2 bases at J, with 13 bases between. The germline V gene has CDR1 SGHAT and CDR2 FQNNGV. This CDR3 is 14 amino acids long. CDR3 coding DNA: TGTGCCAGCAGCCCCCCAGGGAGCACCTACGAGCAGTACTTC. It encodes CASSPPGSTYEQYF.

V and J are TRBV10-3 and TRBJ2-7, with TRBD1 matching over 11 bases. The CDR3 is 13 residues long. The germline V gene encodes CDR1 ENHRY and CDR2 SYGVKD. The ends lost 8 bases at V and 5 bases at J; junction bases unmatched: 5. The CDR3 protein is CAIGGQGEHEQYF. CDR3 bases: TGTGCCATCGGGGGACAGGGGGAGCACGAGCAGTACTTC.

This chain joins TRBV12-3 or TRBV12-4 and TRBJ2-3; no definite D call. The CDR3 contains 15 residues. V lost 3 bases, J lost 0 bases, and 10 bases lay in between. The CDR3 region has the DNA TGTGCCAGCAGTTTCCAGACCTCTAGCACAGATACGCAGTATTTT. It translates to CASSFQTSSTDTQYF.

This chain's CDR3 is CSVEGLRSSRNYGYTF. CDR3 nucleotide sequence: TGCAGCGTTGAAGGTTTACGTTCAAGTAGGAACTATGGCTACACCTTC. This chain connects TRBV29-1 to TRBJ1-2; D ambiguous. Germline-derived CDR1 and CDR2 are SQVTM and ANQGSEA. CDR3 size: 16 residues. V lost 1 base and J lost 2, with 17 bases in between.